These 20 T cell receptor delta chains were all obtained from the same sample, sequenced in a study of γδ T cells in repeated Plasmodium falciparum infection. TCRdb applied CATT to the multiplex PCR reads for clone calling. The sample yields 70,000 to 95,000 delta-chain clones, roughly 1.4% seen once. Flow sorting of PBMC yielded separate Vgamma9/Vdelta2+ and Vdelta2-negative gammadelta T cell populations for bulk repertoire analysis. The material sequenced was gamma-delta T cells from blood. The receptors come from a pool of human donors (malaria-infected and uninfected, not separated).

Worth noting for this clone: The amino acid sequence in TCRdb belongs to a much larger clone and departs from this DNA's translation at residue 9, likely a sequencing read error; the sequence shown is translated from the DNA. The gene calls are TRDV1 and TRDJ1; D possibly corresponds to TRDD3 (5 bases). Matching the DNA to germline supplied the J gene, which TCRdb does not give. Trimming removed 0 bases from V and 0 bases from J, with 20 bases in between. The CDR3 has 19 amino acids. The germline V gene encodes CDR1 TSWWSYY and CDR2 QGS. CDR3 sequence reads: CALGELGWVIPSYTDKLIF. CDR3 DNA: TGTGCTCTTGGGGAACTAGGCTGGGTGATACCCTCATACACCGATAAACTCATCTTT.

The table lists this clone with a few counts. A read error is likely here: a far larger clone is one base away. The limits of the CDR3 on the DNA are not certain, so only TCRdb's listed CDR3 is given. This CDR3 is also generated by other DNA sequences in the sample. The CDR3 here is CACDTVGLGAHSYTDKLIF. Called V gene: TRDV2; the J gene was not called; no check of the table's D call, TRDD3, against the DNA was made. With termini counted, the CDR3 has 19 amino acids. Germline loops: CDR1 GEAIGNYY, CDR2 EKD.

As regards this clone: A far larger clone differs by one base, so this is likely a read error. Other DNA sequences in the same sample also yield this CDR3. The V gene is TRDV3, the J gene TRDJ1; no definite D call. The CDR3 has 16 amino acids. Germline CDR1 reads TVYSNPD; CDR2 reads GDNSRS (reference sequence). Trimming pared 2 bases from V and 0 bases from J, leaving 19 bases between. The DNA for the CDR3 is TGTGCCTTTCTCCGAGGGGTTCCACCTTACACCGATAAACTCATCTTT. Translated, it gives CAFLRGVPPYTDKLIF.

Only a few counts were recorded for this clone. Given a far larger clone just one base away, this is likely a sequencing read error. Different DNA sequences within this sample yield the same CDR3. The chain is built from TRDV2 and TRDJ1, with 12 nucleotides matching TRDD3. TCRdb lists no J gene, so it was determined here by aligning the DNA to germline. The ends lost 0 bases at V and 1 base at J; junction bases unmatched: 23. In germline, CDR1 is GEAIGNYY, CDR2 EKD. The CDR3 runs to 23 residues. The DNA for the CDR3 is TGTGCCTGTGACACCGTACCTACGGGAGGTAATCTGGGGGATACGAGGGGCACCGATAAACTCATCTTT. Encoded protein: CACDTVPTGGNLGDTRGTDKLIF.

Many counts were recorded for this clone. The chain couples TRDV1 to TRDJ1; possible D gene TRDD3, 6 bases. The V gene lost 4 bases and the J gene lost 0 bases, with 30 bases spanning the gap. Looked up from germline, CDR1 is TSWWSYY and CDR2 is QGS. The CDR3 consists of 21 residues. CDR3 DNA: TGTGCTCTTGGGGCAACTCCCCGTGGTGGGGGCCAAGGAGGGTACACCGATAAACTCATCTTT. It yields the protein CALGATPRGGGQGGYTDKLIF.

Note on this clone: A far more abundant clone sits one base away, making this likely a read error. The sample has other DNA sequences that encode this CDR3 too. The chain links TRDV2 to TRDJ1, with D possibly TRDD3 on 5 matching bases. TCRdb records no J gene; here it was assigned by comparing the DNA to germline. This CDR3 is 15 amino acids long. Germline lookup yields CDR1 GEAIGNYY and CDR2 EKD. CDR3 coding DNA: TGTGCCTGCGACACCGTAGGGAGAAAAGGGGGTAAACTCATCTTT. It codes for CACDTVGRKGGKLIF.

About this clone itself: With only one base between it and a far larger clone, this is likely a read error. This specimen includes other DNA sequences encoding the same CDR3. This chain connects TRDV2 to TRDJ1; 7 bases map to TRDD3. The J gene comes from matching the DNA to germline here; TCRdb lacks it. The germline gives CDR1 GEAIGNYY, CDR2 EKD. The CDR3 totals 17 residues. Written as DNA, the CDR3 is TGTGCTTGTGACCTTCTCGCTGGGGGCCCGTACACCGATAAACTCATCTTT. Translation gives CACDLLAGGPYTDKLIF.

This clone came up a few times. It is likely a read error: a sequence one base away is far more abundant. This CDR3 is also generated by other DNA sequences in the sample. V usage is TRDV2 and J usage is TRDJ1, with TRDD3 matching over 10 bases. Here the J gene came from matching the DNA to germline, since TCRdb omits it. The J segment lost 7 bases and the V segment lost 4 bases, leaving 8 bases of the junction unmatched. Germline V gene data show CDR1 as GEAIGNYY and CDR2 as EKD. CDR3 length: 14 residues. This CDR3 is CACDELGDSSKLIF. The CDR3 DNA reads TGTGCCTGTGATGAACTGGGGGATTCGAGTAAACTCATCTTT.

Note on this clone: The amino acid sequence in TCRdb belongs to a much larger clone and departs from this DNA's translation at residue 18, likely a sequencing read error; the sequence shown is translated from the DNA. V and J are TRDV1 and TRDJ1, with TRDD3 matching 12 bases. The J gene, missing from TCRdb, was assigned here through DNA to germline matching. The V gene's germline CDR1 is TSWWSYY and CDR2 QGS. The CDR3 has 23 amino acids. After removal of 4 bases from V and 4 bases from J, the junction contained 28 bases not matched to a gene. This chain's CDR3 is CALGARPLPNSLGDTGYIDKLIF. The CDR3 DNA follows: TGTGCTCTTGGGGCTCGGCCTCTTCCTAATAGTCTGGGGGATACGGGTTATATCGATAAACTCATCTTT.

This clone was counted only a few times. TCRdb assigns this DNA the protein of a much larger clone, which departs from its translation at residue 11; this likely reflects a read error, and the protein shown comes from translating the DNA. CDR3 DNA: TGTGCTCTTGGGGAAAGAGCACTACTGGGGGGTACAGTATCCTCCTGGGACACCCGACAGATGTTTTTC. Translation gives CALGERALLGGTVSSWDTRQMFF. The V and J genes are TRDV1 and TRDJ3; 8 bases line up with TRDD3. Here the J gene came from matching the DNA to germline, since TCRdb omits it. Germline CDR1 reads TSWWSYY; CDR2 reads QGS. J lost 0 bases, V lost 2 bases, and 18 bases had no gene match. The CDR3 runs to 23 residues.

This clone was detected ten times or more. In nucleotides, the CDR3 is TGTGCTCTTGGGCACTCTTCCGAATCCGTTGTGTTATGGGGATTTAGCTCCTGGGACACCCGACAGATGTTTTTC. Protein product: CALGHSSESVVLWGFSSWDTRQMFF. The rearrangement uses TRDV1 and TRDJ3; D is perhaps TRDD3 (6 bases). Matching the DNA to germline supplied the J gene, which TCRdb does not give. CDR1 and CDR2 from the germline V gene are TSWWSYY and QGS. This CDR3 is 25 amino acids long. Trimming removed 5 bases from V and 0 bases from J, with 35 bases in between.

At least ten counts were recorded for this clone. TCRdb shows a much larger clone's protein in place of this DNA's translation, and the two differ at residue 3, likely through a read error; the protein shown is translated from the DNA. The chain joins TRDV1 to TRDJ1; maybe TRDD3 (6 bases). Germline lookup yields CDR1 TSWWSYY and CDR2 QGS. The CDR3 has 18 amino acids. In DNA form, the CDR3 reads TGTGCTATTGGGGAAAGTCGGGTACGTTTGGGGATTCCCGATAAACTCATCTTT. Its protein is CAIGESRVRLGIPDKLIF.

This clone was seen ten or more times. TCRdb's entry gives the protein of a much larger clone, which mismatches this DNA's translation at residue 13, likely from a read error; the protein reported here is translated from the DNA. V usage is TRDV2 and J usage is TRDJ1, with 9 bases lining up with TRDD3. The length of the CDR3 is 20 residues. Losses at the gene ends were 2 bases for V and 0 bases for J; bases not matched to a gene: 18. Germline values: CDR1 GEAIGNYY, CDR2 EKD. The CDR3 spells CACDRLLGDSLDQHTDKLIF. The CDR3 nucleotides are TGTGCCTGTGACAGACTGCTGGGGGATTCGCTAGACCAACACACCGATAAACTCATCTTT.

This clone was detected a few times. TCRdb assigns this DNA the protein of a much larger clone, which departs from its translation at residue 9; this likely reflects a read error, and the protein shown comes from translating the DNA. V is TRAV36/DV7 and J is TRDJ1; D possibly corresponds to TRDD2 (9 bases). TCRdb lists no J gene, so it was determined here by aligning the DNA to germline. The CDR3 has 25 amino acids. The germline V and J ends were trimmed by 5 bases and 0 bases, with 47 bases remaining between them. CDR1 is VTNFRS and CDR2 is LTSSGIE in the germline V gene (reference sequence). The CDR3 DNA follows: TGTGCTGTTTTCTTAGCCTTCCTACTCCGGGGGATATGGTCATTGAGTACGGGGTACACCGATAAACTCATCTTT. Amino acids: CAVFLAFLLRGIWSLSTGYTDKLIF.

Of note for this clone: A far larger clone is one base from this, pointing to a likely read error. Other nucleotide sequences from this sample produce the same CDR3. The chain carries TRDV1 and TRDJ1; D ambiguous. Here the J gene came from matching the DNA to germline, since TCRdb omits it. Trimming removed 1 base from V and 0 bases from J, with 21 bases in between. This CDR3 has 19 residues. Germline assignment: CDR1 TSWWSYY and CDR2 QGS. CDR3 nucleotides: TGTGCTCTTGGGGAACCCCCCCTGCTGCGCGACAGGTACACCGATAAACTCATCTTT. This translates into CALGEPPLLRDRYTDKLIF.

This clone has more than one count but fewer than ten. This DNA translates differently at residue 8 from the TCRdb protein, which is that of a much larger clone; a read error is likely, and the protein shown is the DNA's own translation. The rearrangement links TRDV2 to TRDJ1, with D possibly TRDD3 on 6 matching bases. Looked up from germline, CDR1 is GEAIGNYY and CDR2 is EKD. The CDR3 runs 14 residues. V was pared by 3 bases and J by 4 bases, with 14 bases between. CDR3 in amino acids: CACDLTGKNDKLIF. The DNA of the CDR3 is TGTGCCTGTGACCTTACTGGGAAAAACGATAAACTCATCTTT.

A few counts support this clone. A far larger clone lies a single base away; this is likely a read error. This CDR3 is also generated by other DNA sequences in the sample. The V call is TRDV2, the J call TRDJ1; 7 nucleotides line up with TRDD3. Matching the DNA to germline supplied the J gene, which TCRdb does not give. Per the germline V gene, CDR1 is GEAIGNYY and CDR2 is EKD. The CDR3 is made up of 17 amino acids. CDR3 residues: CACDTKRGYAPTDKLIF. The CDR3 DNA reads as TGTGCCTGCGACACTAAACGCGGATACGCTCCCACCGATAAACTCATCTTT.

The sample holds a few counts of this clone. The protein that TCRdb holds for this DNA derives from a much larger clone and differs from the translated DNA at residue 9, which likely indicates a read error; the protein shown here is translated from the DNA. The chain couples TRDV2 to TRDJ1; 8 bases map to TRDD3. Here the J gene came from matching the DNA to germline, since TCRdb omits it. With V trimmed by 3 bases and J by 3 bases, 20 bases remained unmatched. CDR1 is GEAIGNYY, CDR2 EKD, per germline. There are 19 residues in the CDR3. The CDR3 coding sequence is TGTGCCTGTGACTCCGTTAGCCCTGCCGGGGATACCTTATCCGATAAACTCATCTTT. This gives the protein CACDSVSPAGDTLSDKLIF.

This clone was seen a few times. TCRdb's listed protein matches a much larger clone and diverges from this DNA's translation at residue 7, likely through a read error; the protein shown comes from the DNA. V gene TRDV3 combines with J gene TRDJ1; 8 bases map to TRDD3. Germline V CDR1 and CDR2: TVYSNPD, GDNSRS (reference sequence). With 2 bases clipped from V and 8 bases from J, the junction kept 16 bases outside the gene matches. This CDR3 spans 15 amino acids. In DNA, the CDR3 is TGTGCCTTTTCCCAGCTCTTTCGGGGATACACCAAACTCATCTTT. Translating gives CAFSQLFRGYTKLIF. The full variable domain, rest sourced from reference TRDV3 and TRDJ1, is CDKVTQSSPDQTVASGSEVVLLCTYDTVYSNPDLFWYRIRPDYSFQFVFYGDNSRSEGADFTQGRFSVKHILTQKAFHLVISPVRTEDSATYYCAFSQLFRGYTKLIFGKGTRVTVEP.

Concerning this clone: The TCRdb protein, from a much larger clone, departs from this DNA's translation at residue 5, likely by read error; the protein shown derives from the DNA. This sequence joins TRDV2 and TRDJ1; TRDD3 might be the D (6 bases). As TCRdb names no J gene, one was assigned here on the basis of a DNA match to germline. The CDR3 runs 21 residues. The germline V gene encodes CDR1 GEAIGNYY and CDR2 EKD. V lost 2 bases, J lost 0 bases, and 30 bases lay in between. CDR3 sequence: CACDIGIYALGTQRYTDKLIF. The DNA of the CDR3 is TGTGCCTGTGACATCGGAATCTACGCGCTGGGGACTCAGAGGTACACCGATAAACTCATCTTT.